A selection of T cell receptor beta chains follows, all from one sample in a study of shared clonotypes between healthy human individuals. Repertoires were generated with immunoSEQ multiplex PCR, while TCRdb's copy carries only in-frame clones and drops some. The repertoire has around 1,900,000 clones, 80% to 95% of them found once; the top ten carry about 1.6%. Source material: naive CD8+ T cells from PBMCs. These receptors came from a young man in good health. Some clones in this sample may be carry-over from other donors' samples. The CDR3 runs from the conserved cysteine through the conserved F or W. Each record gives: J gene, V gene, CDR3 length, clone size, D gene, CDR3 protein, CDR3 DNA. The D gene is left open where the match is weak. Clone size is given for some rows only: seen once, a few or many times, or a class if the clone is expanded.

J: TRBJ2-7
V: TRBV5-4
length: 16
size: once
D: TRBD2
CDR3: CASSPRLAGAAYEQYF
DNA: TGTGCCAGCAGCCCCCGACTAGCGGGAGCCGCCTACGAGCAGTACTTC

J: TRBJ2-6
V: TRBV10-2
length: 18
size: NA
D: NA
CDR3: CASKSAGRISLGSNVLTF
DNA: TGCGCCAGCAAAAGCGCGGGACGGATTTCTCTGGGGTCCAACGTCCTGACTTTC

J: TRBJ1-4
V: TRBV2
length: 14
size: NA
D: TRBD1
CDR3: CASRWTGRAEKLFF
DNA: TGTGCCAGCAGATGGACAGGGAGGGCCGAAAAACTGTTTTTT

J: TRBJ1-1
V: TRBV19
length: 14
size: NA
D: NA
CDR3: CASSQGWGNTEAFF
DNA: TGTGCCAGTAGCCAGGGGTGGGGGAACACTGAAGCTTTCTTT

J: TRBJ2-1
V: TRBV5-4
length: 15
size: NA
D: TRBD1
CDR3: CASSTYGQGGNEQFF
DNA: TGTGCCAGCAGTACCTACGGACAGGGCGGAAATGAGCAGTTCTTC

J: TRBJ2-7
V: TRBV28
length: 13
size: NA
D: NA
CDR3: CASSLHRDYEQYF
DNA: TGTGCCAGCAGTTTACACCGAGACTACGAGCAGTACTTC

J: TRBJ2-1
V: TRBV2
length: 16
size: NA
D: TRBD2
CDR3: CASSDLAVVSYNEQFF
DNA: TGTGCCAGCAGTGATCTAGCGGTTGTCTCCTACAATGAGCAGTTCTTC

J: TRBJ2-4
V: TRBV5-1
length: 18
size: NA
D: TRBD1
CDR3: CASSARDRGLLAKNIQYF
DNA: TGCGCCAGCAGCGCGCGGGACAGGGGTCTCCTAGCCAAAAACATTCAGTACTTC

J: TRBJ2-1
V: TRBV4-2
length: 15
size: NA
D: NA
CDR3: CASSPLRETYNEQFF
DNA: TGTGCCAGCAGCCCCTTACGGGAGACGTACAATGAGCAGTTCTTC

J: TRBJ1-1
V: TRBV6-6
length: 14
size: NA
D: NA
CDR3: CASSFAYLNTEAFF
DNA: TGTGCCAGCAGTTTCGCCTACCTGAACACTGAAGCTTTCTTT

J: TRBJ1-6
V: TRBV20-1
length: 10
size: NA
D: NA
CDR3: CSARRAPLHF
DNA: TGCAGTGCCCGGAGGGCACCCCTCCACTTT

J: TRBJ2-1
V: TRBV27
length: 17
size: NA
D: TRBD2
CDR3: CASSHYPTSGRRNEQFF
DNA: TGTGCCAGCAGTCACTACCCTACTAGCGGGAGACGCAATGAGCAGTTCTTC

J: TRBJ2-7
V: TRBV2
length: 13
size: once
D: NA
CDR3: CASSEALWAREYF
DNA: TGTGCCAGCAGTGAAGCGCTTTGGGCAAGGGAGTACTTC

J: TRBJ2-7
V: TRBV27
length: 15
size: NA
D: TRBD2
CDR3: CASSLFYGRAYEQYF
DNA: TGTGCCAGCAGTTTATTTTACGGGAGGGCGTACGAGCAGTACTTC

J: TRBJ2-7
V: TRBV10-3
length: 14
size: NA
D: NA
CDR3: CAISDSSDAYEQYF
DNA: TGTGCCATCAGTGATTCAAGCGACGCCTACGAGCAGTACTTC

J: TRBJ2-1
V: TRBV27
length: 12
size: NA
D: NA
CDR3: CASSFAGIEQFF
DNA: TGTGCCAGCAGTTTCGCAGGCATTGAGCAGTTCTTC

J: TRBJ2-4
V: TRBV9
length: 12
size: NA
D: NA
CDR3: CASSYSGDIQYF
DNA: TGTGCCAGCAGCTACAGTGGGGACATTCAGTACTTC

J: TRBJ1-2
V: TRBV5-5
length: 12
size: NA
D: NA
CDR3: CASSLEGRGYTF
DNA: TGTGCCAGCAGCTTGGAGGGAAGGGGCTACACCTTC

J: TRBJ2-7
V: TRBV7-9
length: 17
size: NA
D: NA
CDR3: CASSSPGEDSSSYEQYF
DNA: TGTGCCAGCAGCTCACCCGGTGAGGACTCGAGCTCCTACGAGCAGTACTTC

J: TRBJ1-1
V: TRBV19
length: 14
size: NA
D: NA
CDR3: CASRGGIMNTEAFF
DNA: TGTGCCAGTAGGGGGGGGATAATGAACACTGAAGCTTTCTTT

J: TRBJ2-2
V: TRBV27
length: 16
size: NA
D: TRBD2
CDR3: CASKSERGLNTGELFF
DNA: TGTGCCAGCAAATCGGAGCGGGGTTTGAACACCGGGGAGCTGTTTTTT

J: TRBJ1-1
V: TRBV10-3
length: 14
size: few
D: NA
CDR3: CAIRARDMNTEAFF
DNA: TGTGCCATCAGGGCCCGGGATATGAACACTGAAGCTTTCTTT

J: TRBJ2-7
V: TRBV6-1
length: 15
size: NA
D: NA
CDR3: CASSEAASVAYEQYF
DNA: TGTGCCAGCAGTGAAGCGGCTAGCGTTGCCTACGAGCAGTACTTC

J: TRBJ2-3
V: TRBV28
length: 15
size: NA
D: TRBD2
CDR3: CASSLREGSTDTQYF
DNA: TGTGCCAGCAGTTTGCGGGAGGGCTCGACAGATACGCAGTATTTT

J: TRBJ2-7
V: TRBV5-6
length: 15
size: NA
D: NA
CDR3: CASSFWADLNYEQYF
DNA: TGTGCCAGCAGCTTTTGGGCAGACTTGAACTACGAGCAGTACTTC

J: TRBJ2-3
V: TRBV27
length: 14
size: NA
D: NA
CDR3: CASSLLSGTDTQYF
DNA: TGTGCCAGCAGTTTATTGAGTGGGACAGATACGCAGTATTTT